This note documents a single TCR beta chain sequence. Its cognate antigen is unknown. Profiled with immunoSEQ multiplex PCR; TCRdb holds only in-frame clones, not every one. The table shows roughly 13,000 clones, with almost 96% occurring only once. The sample comes from a study of neoadjuvant nivolumab and ipilimumab in lung cancer. The wider study: Nivolumab 3 mg/kg was given days 1, 15 and 29, plus ipilimumab 1 mg/kg day 1 in combination. Notes on the study in general: From pretherapy to surgery, tumor richness and clonality rose with dual therapy. TCR sequencing covered a small number of samples. TCR clonality did not significantly correlate with pathologic tumor regression.

The CDR3 is 15 amino acids. CDR1 is SGHVS and CDR2 is FQNEAQ in the germline V gene. With 1 base removed from V and 1 base from J, the gap between germline ends came to 10 bases. The sequence was collected from an adult with non-small cell lung cancer. J is TRBJ2-5 and V is TRBV7-8; D tentatively reads TRBD1 or TRBD2 (6 bases each). The sample was peripheral blood, taken after neoadjuvant nivolumab, alone or with ipilimumab, at or shortly before surgery. In DNA, the CDR3 is TGTGCCAGCAGCTTAGAGGGGGGACTCCAAGAGACCCAGTACTTC. Encoded protein: CASSLEGGLQETQYF.